The clone carrying this T cell receptor (beta chain) was observed a handful of times. The antigen is undetermined. TCRdb passed the 5' RACE reads through MiXCR, listing each CDR3 protein once. The table lists 450,000 to 550,000 distinct CDR3 sequences, 20% to 25% of them singletons. The data belong to a study of T cells after yellow fever vaccination. Study findings and constraints: Peak timing came faster in the weaker secondary response, day 5 versus 15. Clones that expanded after primary vaccination mostly reappeared after the booster (just under 98% CD4, approximately 87% CD8).

Germline V gives CDR1 MNHEY, CDR2 SMNVEV (reference sequence). The CDR3 has 14 amino acids. Trimming removed 8 bases from V and 0 bases from J, with 14 bases in between. The genes are TRBV27 and TRBJ2-7; TRBD2 might be the D (5 bases). The source material was PBMCs, sampled roughly 20 days after the first yellow fever vaccination. The receptor was isolated from a man aged 18 to 30 who received the YFV17D yellow fever vaccine. The CDR3 sequence is CASGQRDSSYEQYF. CDR3 nucleotide sequence: TGTGCCAGCGGGCAGAGGGATAGCTCCTACGAGCAGTACTTC.